This T cell receptor (beta chain) was captured by sequencing in a study of cytomegalovirus exposure and HLA in healthy donors. V dropped 2 bases and J dropped 2; count of bases not matched to a gene: 0. The CDR3 is 14 amino acids. The germline CDR1 and CDR2 sequences are MNHGY and SAAAGT. This clone was detected only once. The assay was immunoSEQ multiplex PCR, and TCRdb's table has in-frame clones only and misses some. The repertoire consists of approximately 160,000 clones, with about 90% occurring once and the leading ten covering about 5.8%. This receptor was identified in a woman under 40 in good health and CMV-seronegative. Sequencing was done on a sample of PBMCs. The chain employs TRBV6-8 and TRBJ2-7, with 10 bases that match TRBD1. The CDR3 reads CASSYGTGAYEQYF. The CDR3 DNA follows: TGTGCCAGCAGTTACGGGACAGGGGCCTACGAGCAGTACTTC.